What follows is one T cell receptor (beta chain) and its context. Per the original data handling: Researchers report that nucleated cell counts were estimated from reference gene primer amplification. Assay: immunoSEQ multiplex PCR; the TCRdb copy retains only in-frame clones and omits some. Clone size and the V and J calls come from that table; the DNA yielded D and trimming. The table lists approximately 86,000 clones, around four fifths of them singletons. Germline CDR1 LGHDT, CDR2 YNNKEL (reference sequence). The CDR3 contains 16 residues. V shed 4 bases, J shed 5 bases, and the junction held 7 bases outside the gene matches. This specimen belongs to a study of blood T cell repertoires in COVID-19. Turning to the study itself: The origin of the acute and convalescent COVID-19 samples was the United States, Italy and Spain. PBMCs, B-cell-depleted T cells, or T cells provided the cDNA or gDNA that made up the material.

This TCR was sampled from a man aged 50 to 59 with acute or convalescent COVID-19. Material: peripheral blood. The chain combines TRBV3-1 (or the pseudogene TRBV3-2) with TRBJ2-2, with 10 bases identical to TRBD2. The DNA of the CDR3 is TGTGCCAGCAGCCCCGTAGCGGGAGGCGGTACCGGGGAGCTGTTTTTT. As protein: CASSPVAGGGTGELFF.